What follows are 12 T cell receptor beta chains derived from one specimen sequenced in a study of cytomegalovirus exposure and HLA in healthy donors. PCR employed 60 Vbeta and 13 Jbeta primers. Sequenced by immunoSEQ multiplex PCR; TCRdb stores in-frame clones only, minus some. The sample carries roughly 200,000 clones, around 83% recorded once. Sequencing input: PBMCs. The source of these receptors is a man aged 35 to 55 in good health and CMV-seropositive.

The table lists this clone with a count of one. The chain carries TRBV5-1 and TRBJ2-1, with 9 positions matching TRBD1. CDR1 and CDR2 from the germline V gene are SGHRS and YFSETQ. Trimming took 3 bases from V and 0 from J; bases not matched to a gene: 4. CDR3 size: 16 residues. CDR3 coding DNA: TGCGCCAGCAGCTCGGACAGGGGTTACTCCTACAATGAGCAGTTCTTC. It codes for CASSSDRGYSYNEQFF.

The V call is TRBV6-1, the J call TRBJ2-7, with TRBD1 matching 7 bases. The CDR3 is 15 residues long. The ends lost 8 bases at V and 0 bases at J; junction bases unmatched: 10. The germline CDR1 and CDR2 sequences are MNHNS and SASEGT. CDR3 protein: CASSKETGSSYEQYF. CDR3 in DNA: TGTGCCAGCTCTAAGGAGACAGGGAGCTCCTACGAGCAGTACTTC.

This clone was found once. V is TRBV19 and J is TRBJ2-3, with 7 bases matching TRBD1. The V gene end was trimmed by 5 bases and the J gene end by 3 bases; junction bases not matched to a gene: 2. Germline CDR1 and CDR2: LNHDA and SQIVND (reference sequence). The CDR3 consists of 13 residues. CDR3 sequence reads: CASSQGVTDTQYF. DNA for the CDR3: TGTGCCAGTAGTCAGGGGGTTACAGATACGCAGTATTTT.

This clone showed up just a few times. Other DNA sequences in the same sample also yield this CDR3. This rearrangement joins TRBV4-3 to TRBJ2-1, with TRBD2 matching 11 bases. Germline values: CDR1 LGHNA, CDR2 YSLEER. CDR3 length equals 17 residues. The J segment lost 7 bases and the V segment lost 1 base, leaving 9 bases of the junction unmatched. CDR3 nucleotide sequence: TGCGCCAGCAGCCAAGGTCTAACTAGCGGGGGAGGGAATGAGCAGTTCTTC. It is translated as CASSQGLTSGGGNEQFF.

CDR3 coding DNA: TGCGCCAGCAGCGCAGGACAGAGGGAGACCCAGTACTTC. Protein sequence: CASSAGQRETQYF. The V gene is TRBV5-1, the J gene TRBJ2-5; tentatively, D is TRBD1 (6 bases). This CDR3 spans 13 amino acids. V lost 4 bases and J 5 bases, leaving 12 bases between the germline ends. Per the germline V gene, CDR1 is SGHRS and CDR2 is YFSETQ.

The chain uses TRBV9 and TRBJ2-3, with TRBD2 matching over 10 bases. CDR1 is SGDLS, CDR2 YYNGEE, per germline. V shed 0 bases and J 6 bases; nucleotides not matched to a gene: 10. The CDR3 totals 17 residues. CDR3 in amino acids: CASSVGRAGGPGDTQYF. DNA of the CDR3: TGTGCCAGCAGCGTAGGGAGAGCGGGAGGGCCGGGGGATACGCAGTATTTT.

CDR3 coding DNA: TGTGCCAGCAGCCGCACCACTAGTATATCCTACGAGCAGTACTTC. Its translation: CASSRTTSISYEQYF. The J gene is TRBJ2-7, the V gene TRBV7-2, with D tentatively TRBD2 (5 bases). The germline V gene has CDR1 SGHTA and CDR2 FQGNSA. This CDR3 region has 15 residues. Deletions cut 5 bases from V and 1 base from J, with 15 bases between.

The V gene is TRBV7-3, the J gene TRBJ2-3, with 10 bases that match TRBD2. Per germline, CDR1 SGHTA and CDR2 FQGTGA. The CDR3 is 14 amino acids. J gave up 3 bases and V 8 bases, and 5 bases lay outside the gene matches. The CDR3 region is CASSSGRTTDTQYF. The DNA for the CDR3 is TGTGCCAGCTCTAGCGGGAGAACGACAGATACGCAGTATTTT.

The J gene is TRBJ2-7, the V gene TRBV6-5; D is perhaps TRBD1 (6 bases). CDR3 length: 16 amino acids. Germline CDR1 reads MNHEY; CDR2 reads SVGAGI. Trimming took 4 bases from V and 4 from J, leaving 20 bases between them. CDR3: CASSSPGGLKWYEQYF. The CDR3, as DNA: TGTGCCAGCAGTTCCCCTGGGGGCCTGAAGTGGTACGAGCAGTACTTC.

V and J are TRBV4-1 and TRBJ1-4; 8 nucleotides line up with TRBD1. Germline V lookup: CDR1 MGHRA, CDR2 YSYEKL. The CDR3 contains 15 residues. Trimming at V came to 2 bases and at J to 6 bases, leaving 5 bases not matched to a gene. In nucleotides, the CDR3 is TGCGCCAGCAGCCAAATCGCAGGGGGCGATGAAAAACTGTTTTTT. It codes for CASSQIAGGDEKLFF.

The rearrangement joins TRBV11-1 to TRBJ1-2; D call uncertain. Deletions cut 5 bases from V and 2 bases from J, with 21 bases between. The CDR3 runs to 17 residues. From germline, CDR1 is SGHAT and CDR2 FQDESV (reference sequence). The CDR3 spells CASSPTRAGGRNYGYTF. For the CDR3, the DNA is TGTGCCAGCAGCCCCACTCGGGCAGGAGGGCGGAACTATGGCTACACCTTC.

V usage is TRBV5-1 and J usage is TRBJ1-1; D might be TRBD1 (5 bases). The germline V and J ends were trimmed by 1 base and 1 base, with 8 bases remaining between them. The germline V gene encodes CDR1 SGHRS and CDR2 YFSETQ. This CDR3 region has 14 residues. The chain's CDR3 is CASSLQGPNTEAFF. CDR3 sequence (DNA): TGCGCCAGCAGCTTGCAGGGTCCGAACACTGAAGCTTTCTTT.